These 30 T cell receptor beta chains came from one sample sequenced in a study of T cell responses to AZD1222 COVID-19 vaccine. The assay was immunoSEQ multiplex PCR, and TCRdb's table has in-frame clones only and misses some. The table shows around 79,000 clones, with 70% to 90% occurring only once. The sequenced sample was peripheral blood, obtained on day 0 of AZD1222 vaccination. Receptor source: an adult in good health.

For the CDR3, the DNA is TGTGCCAGCAACCTAAAGGGGGGGCAGGCGAGCTCCTATAATTCACCCCTCCACTTT. It encodes CASNLKGGQASSYNSPLHF. This chain uses TRBV21-1 with TRBJ1-6. TRBV21-1 is a pseudogene segment. The CDR3 covers 19 residues.

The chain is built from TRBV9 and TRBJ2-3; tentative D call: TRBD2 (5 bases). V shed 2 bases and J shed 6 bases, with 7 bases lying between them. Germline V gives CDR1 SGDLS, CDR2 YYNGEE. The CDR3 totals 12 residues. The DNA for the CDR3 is TGTGCCAGCAGCGTCTTAGCGGATACGCAGTATTTT. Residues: CASSVLADTQYF.

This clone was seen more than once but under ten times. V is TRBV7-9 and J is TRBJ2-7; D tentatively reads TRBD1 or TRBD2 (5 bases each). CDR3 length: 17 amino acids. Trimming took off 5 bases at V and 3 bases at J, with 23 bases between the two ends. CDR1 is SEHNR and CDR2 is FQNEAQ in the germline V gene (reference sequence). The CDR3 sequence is CASSRPGAGNFYYEQYF. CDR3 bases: TGTGCCAGCAGCAGACCCGGGGCAGGGAATTTTTACTACGAGCAGTACTTC.

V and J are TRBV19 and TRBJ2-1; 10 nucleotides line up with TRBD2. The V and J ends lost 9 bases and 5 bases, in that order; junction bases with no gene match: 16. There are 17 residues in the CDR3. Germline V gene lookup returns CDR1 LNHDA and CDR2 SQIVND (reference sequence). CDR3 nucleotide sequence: TGTGCCAGCCGATCTACATTGGGACTAGCGACTAACAATGAGCAGTTCTTC. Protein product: CASRSTLGLATNNEQFF.

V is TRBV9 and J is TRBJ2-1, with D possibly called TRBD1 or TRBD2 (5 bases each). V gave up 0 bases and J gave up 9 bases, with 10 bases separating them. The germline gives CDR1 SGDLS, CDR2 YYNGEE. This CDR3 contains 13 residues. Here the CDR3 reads CASSVEGAGEQFF. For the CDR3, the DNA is TGTGCCAGCAGCGTAGAAGGGGCGGGTGAGCAGTTCTTC.

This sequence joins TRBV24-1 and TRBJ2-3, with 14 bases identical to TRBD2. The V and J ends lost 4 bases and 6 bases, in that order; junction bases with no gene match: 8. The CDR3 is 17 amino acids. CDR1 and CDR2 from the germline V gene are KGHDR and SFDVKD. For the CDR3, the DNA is TGTGCCACCAGTGACACCGGGACTAGCGGGGGATGGGATACGCAGTATTTT. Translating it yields CATSDTGTSGGWDTQYF.

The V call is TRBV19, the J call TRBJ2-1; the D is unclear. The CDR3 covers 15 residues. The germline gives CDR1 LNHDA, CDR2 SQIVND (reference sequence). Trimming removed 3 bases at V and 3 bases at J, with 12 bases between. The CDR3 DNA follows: TGTGCCAGTAGTATTGGCCGCGAGATCTACAATGAGCAGTTCTTC. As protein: CASSIGREIYNEQFF.

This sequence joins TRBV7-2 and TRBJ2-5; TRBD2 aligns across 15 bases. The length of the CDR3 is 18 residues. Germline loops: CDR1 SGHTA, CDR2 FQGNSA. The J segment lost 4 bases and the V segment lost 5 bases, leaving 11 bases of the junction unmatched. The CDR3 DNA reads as TGTGCCAGCAGCACCTCCGGGACTAGCGGGAGGAAGGGAGAGACCCAGTACTTC. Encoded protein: CASSTSGTSGRKGETQYF.

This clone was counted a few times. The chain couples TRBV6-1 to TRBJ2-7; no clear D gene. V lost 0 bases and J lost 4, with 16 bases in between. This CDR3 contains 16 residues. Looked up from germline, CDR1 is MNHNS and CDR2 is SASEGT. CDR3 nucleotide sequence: TGTGCCAGCAGTGAAGCGCTTAGCCCATCTGGTTACGAGCAGTACTTC. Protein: CASSEALSPSGYEQYF.

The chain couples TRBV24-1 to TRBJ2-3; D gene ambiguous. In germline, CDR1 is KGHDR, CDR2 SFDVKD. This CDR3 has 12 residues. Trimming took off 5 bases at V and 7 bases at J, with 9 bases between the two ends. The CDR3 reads CATSADDYTQYF. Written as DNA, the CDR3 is TGTGCCACCAGTGCCGATGACTATACGCAGTATTTT.

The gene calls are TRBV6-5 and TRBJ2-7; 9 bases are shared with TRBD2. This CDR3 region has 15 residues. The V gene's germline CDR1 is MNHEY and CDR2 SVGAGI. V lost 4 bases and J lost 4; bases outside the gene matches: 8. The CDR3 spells CASSSLNSGRYEQYF. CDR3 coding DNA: TGTGCCAGCAGTTCCCTAAATAGCGGGAGATACGAGCAGTACTTC.

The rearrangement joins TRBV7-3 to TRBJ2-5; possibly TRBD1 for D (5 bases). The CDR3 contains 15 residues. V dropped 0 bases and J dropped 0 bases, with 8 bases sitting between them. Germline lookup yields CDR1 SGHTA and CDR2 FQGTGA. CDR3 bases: TGTGCCAGCAGCTTAACGTTGGGGCACCAAGAGACCCAGTACTTC. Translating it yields CASSLTLGHQETQYF.

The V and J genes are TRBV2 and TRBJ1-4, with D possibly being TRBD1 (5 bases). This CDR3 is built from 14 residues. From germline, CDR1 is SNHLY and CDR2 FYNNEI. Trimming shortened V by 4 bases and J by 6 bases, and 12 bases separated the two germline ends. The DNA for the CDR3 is TGTGCCAGCAGTGTGTCAGGGCAAGATGAAAAACTGTTTTTT. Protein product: CASSVSGQDEKLFF.

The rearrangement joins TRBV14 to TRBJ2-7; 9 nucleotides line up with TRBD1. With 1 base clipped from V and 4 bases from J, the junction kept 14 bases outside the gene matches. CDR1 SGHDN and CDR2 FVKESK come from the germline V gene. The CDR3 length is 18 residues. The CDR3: CASSQGALWDRVLYEQYF. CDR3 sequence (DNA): TGTGCCAGCAGCCAAGGGGCCTTATGGGACAGGGTCCTTTACGAGCAGTACTTC. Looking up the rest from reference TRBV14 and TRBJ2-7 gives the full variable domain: EAGVTQFPSHSVIEKGQTVTLRCDPISGHDNLYWYRRVMGKEIKFLLHFVKESKQDESGMPNNRFLAERTGGTYSTLKVQPAELEDSGVYFCASSQGALWDRVLYEQYFGPGTRLTVT.

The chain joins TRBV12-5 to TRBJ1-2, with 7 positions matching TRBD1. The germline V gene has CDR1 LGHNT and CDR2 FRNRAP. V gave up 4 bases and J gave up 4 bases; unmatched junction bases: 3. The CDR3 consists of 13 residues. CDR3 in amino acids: CASGSQGIYGYTF. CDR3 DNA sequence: TGTGCTAGTGGTTCACAGGGGATCTATGGCTACACCTTC.

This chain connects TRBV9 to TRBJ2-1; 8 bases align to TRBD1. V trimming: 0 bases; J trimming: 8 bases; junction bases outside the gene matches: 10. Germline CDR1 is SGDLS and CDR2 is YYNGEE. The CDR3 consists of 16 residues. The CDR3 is CASSVAGRGPFHEQFF. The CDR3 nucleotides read TGTGCCAGCAGCGTAGCTGGCAGGGGGCCCTTCCATGAGCAGTTCTTC.

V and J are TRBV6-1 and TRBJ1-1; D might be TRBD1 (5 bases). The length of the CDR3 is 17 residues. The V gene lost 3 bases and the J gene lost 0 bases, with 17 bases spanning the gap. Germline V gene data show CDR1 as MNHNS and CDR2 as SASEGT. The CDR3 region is CASSEGELAGLNTEAFF. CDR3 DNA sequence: TGTGCCAGCAGTGAGGGAGAGTTGGCAGGGCTGAACACTGAAGCTTTCTTT.

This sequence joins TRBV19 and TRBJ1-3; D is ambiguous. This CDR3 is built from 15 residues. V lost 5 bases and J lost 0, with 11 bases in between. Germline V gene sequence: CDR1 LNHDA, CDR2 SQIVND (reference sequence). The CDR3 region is CASSVASASGNTIYF. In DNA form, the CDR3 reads TGTGCCAGTAGTGTAGCTTCTGCCTCTGGAAACACCATATATTTT.

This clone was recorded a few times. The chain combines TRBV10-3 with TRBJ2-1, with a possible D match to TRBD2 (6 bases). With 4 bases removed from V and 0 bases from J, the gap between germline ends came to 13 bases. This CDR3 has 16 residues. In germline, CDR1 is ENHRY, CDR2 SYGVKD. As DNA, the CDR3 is TGTGCCATCAGTGGGGGAGGCCGCAGCTCCTACAATGAGCAGTTCTTC. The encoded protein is CAISGGGRSSYNEQFF.

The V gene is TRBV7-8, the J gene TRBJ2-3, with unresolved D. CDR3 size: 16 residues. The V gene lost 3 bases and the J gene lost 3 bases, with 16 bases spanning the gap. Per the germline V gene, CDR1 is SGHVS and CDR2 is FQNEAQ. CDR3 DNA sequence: TGTGCCAGCAGCTTGTCCAGTTTGGTGGGGACAGATACGCAGTATTTT. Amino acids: CASSLSSLVGTDTQYF.

The CDR3 DNA is TGCGCCAGCAGCTACCCCCGGCTAGCGGGAGTCGGGGAGACCCAGTACTTC. Translation: CASSYPRLAGVGETQYF. This sequence joins TRBV5-1 and TRBJ2-5; 10 nucleotides agree with TRBD2. Germline lookup yields CDR1 SGHRS and CDR2 YFSETQ. J was trimmed by 5 bases and V by 3 bases; bases with no gene match: 13. CDR3 size: 17 residues.

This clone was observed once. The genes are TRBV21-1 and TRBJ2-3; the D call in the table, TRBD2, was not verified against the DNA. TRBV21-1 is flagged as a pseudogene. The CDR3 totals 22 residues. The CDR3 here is CASSKDPNLASGGDASTDTQYF. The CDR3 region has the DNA TGTGCCAGCAGCAAAGACCCTAACCTAGCTAGCGGGGGGGATGCTAGCACAGATACGCAGTATTTT.

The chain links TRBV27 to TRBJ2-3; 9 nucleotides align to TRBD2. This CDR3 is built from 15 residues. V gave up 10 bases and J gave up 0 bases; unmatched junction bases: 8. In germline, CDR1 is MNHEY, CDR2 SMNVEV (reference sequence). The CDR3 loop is CATSLAGESTDTQYF. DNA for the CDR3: TGTGCCACTTCCTTAGCGGGGGAGAGCACAGATACGCAGTATTTT.

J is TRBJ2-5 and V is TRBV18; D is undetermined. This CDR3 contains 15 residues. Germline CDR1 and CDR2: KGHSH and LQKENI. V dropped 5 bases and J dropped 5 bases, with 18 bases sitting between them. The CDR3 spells CASSTIGDLQETQYF. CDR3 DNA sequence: TGTGCCAGCTCAACTATCGGCGACCTACAGGAGACCCAGTACTTC. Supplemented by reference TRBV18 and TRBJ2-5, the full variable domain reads NAGVMQNPRHLVRRRGQEARLRCSPMKGHSHVYWYRQLPEEGLKFMVYLQKENIIDESGMPKERFSAEFPKEGPSILRIQQVVRGDSAAYFCASSTIGDLQETQYFGPGTRLLVL.

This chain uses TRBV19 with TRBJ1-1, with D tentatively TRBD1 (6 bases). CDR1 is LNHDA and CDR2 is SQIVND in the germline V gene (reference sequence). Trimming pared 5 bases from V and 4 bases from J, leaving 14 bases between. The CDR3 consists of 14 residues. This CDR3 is CASSHHREGTEAFF. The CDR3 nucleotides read TGTGCCAGTAGTCATCACAGGGAGGGCACTGAAGCTTTCTTT. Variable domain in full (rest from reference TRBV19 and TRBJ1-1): DGGITQSPKYLFRKEGQNVTLSCEQNLNHDAMYWYRQDPGQGLRLIYYSQIVNDFQKGDIAEGYSVSREKKESFPLTVTSAQKNPTAFYLCASSHHREGTEAFFGQGTRLTVV.

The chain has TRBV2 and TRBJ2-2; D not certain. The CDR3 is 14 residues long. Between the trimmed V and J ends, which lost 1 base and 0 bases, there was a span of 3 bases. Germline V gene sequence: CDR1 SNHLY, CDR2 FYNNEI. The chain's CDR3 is CASSEGANTGELFF. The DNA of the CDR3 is TGTGCCAGCAGTGAAGGCGCGAACACCGGGGAGCTGTTTTTT.

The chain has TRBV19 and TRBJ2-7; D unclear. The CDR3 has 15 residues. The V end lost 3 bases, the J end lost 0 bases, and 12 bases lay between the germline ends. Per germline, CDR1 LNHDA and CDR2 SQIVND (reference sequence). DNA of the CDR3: TGTGCCAGTAGTATTCCTGGGCAGGCCTCCTACGAGCAGTACTTC. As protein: CASSIPGQASYEQYF.

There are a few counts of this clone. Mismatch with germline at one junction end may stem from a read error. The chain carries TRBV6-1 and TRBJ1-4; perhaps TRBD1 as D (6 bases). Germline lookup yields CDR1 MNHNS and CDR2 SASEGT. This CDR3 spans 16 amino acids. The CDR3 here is CASTETWGRTNEKLFF. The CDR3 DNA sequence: TGTGCCAGCACTGAAACCTGGGGGCGAACTAATGAAAAACTGTTTTTT.

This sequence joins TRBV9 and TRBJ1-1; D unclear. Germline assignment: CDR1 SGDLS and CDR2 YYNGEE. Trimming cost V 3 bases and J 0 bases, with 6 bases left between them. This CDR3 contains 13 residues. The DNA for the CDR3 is TGTGCCAGCAGCGAGGGCCTGAACACTGAAGCTTTCTTT. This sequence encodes CASSEGLNTEAFF.

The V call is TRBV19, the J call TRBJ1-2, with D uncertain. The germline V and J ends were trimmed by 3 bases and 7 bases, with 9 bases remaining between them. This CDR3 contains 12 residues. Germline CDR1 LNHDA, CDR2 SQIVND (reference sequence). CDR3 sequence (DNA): TGTGCCAGTAGTATCCGGGTTGGTGGCTACACCTTC. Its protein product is CASSIRVGGYTF. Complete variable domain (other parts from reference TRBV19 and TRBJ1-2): DGGITQSPKYLFRKEGQNVTLSCEQNLNHDAMYWYRQDPGQGLRLIYYSQIVNDFQKGDIAEGYSVSREKKESFPLTVTSAQKNPTAFYLCASSIRVGGYTFGSGTRLTVV.